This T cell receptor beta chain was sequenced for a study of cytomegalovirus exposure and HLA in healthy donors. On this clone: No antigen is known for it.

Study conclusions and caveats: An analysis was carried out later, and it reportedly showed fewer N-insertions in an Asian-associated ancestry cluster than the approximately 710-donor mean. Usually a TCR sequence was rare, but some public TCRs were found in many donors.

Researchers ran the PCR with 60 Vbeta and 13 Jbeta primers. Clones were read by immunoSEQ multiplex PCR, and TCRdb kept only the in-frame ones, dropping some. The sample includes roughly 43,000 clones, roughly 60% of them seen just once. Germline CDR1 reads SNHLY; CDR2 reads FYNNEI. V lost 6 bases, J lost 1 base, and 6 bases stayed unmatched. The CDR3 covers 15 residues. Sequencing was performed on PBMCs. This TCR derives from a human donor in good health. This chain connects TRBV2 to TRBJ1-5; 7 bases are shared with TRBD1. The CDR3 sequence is CASSMGQKSNQPQHF. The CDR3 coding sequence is TGTGCCAGCAGCATGGGACAGAAGAGCAATCAGCCCCAGCATTTT.